These 14 T cell receptor beta chains were all obtained from the same sample, sequenced in a study of cytomegalovirus exposure and HLA in healthy donors. In the PCR, 60 Vbeta and 13 Jbeta primers were used. Sequenced by immunoSEQ multiplex PCR; TCRdb stores in-frame clones only, minus some. The table lists about 150,000 clones, roughly 64% of them singletons. The source material was PBMCs. These receptor sequences come from a woman aged 30 to 39 in good health and CMV-seropositive.

In this sample, this clone turned up a few times. The V call is TRBV19, the J call TRBJ2-2; D is unresolved. V lost 11 bases to trimming and J lost 0 bases, with 7 bases between them. The CDR3 has 12 amino acids. The V gene's germline CDR1 is LNHDA and CDR2 SQIVND (reference sequence). The CDR3 nucleotides are TGTGCCGGCTCGACGAACACCGGGGAGCTGTTTTTT. Translating gives CAGSTNTGELFF.

The chain recombines TRBV5-5 with TRBJ2-7; 8 bases match TRBD2. The CDR3 loop spans 15 amino acids. Per germline, CDR1 SGHKS and CDR2 YYEKEE (reference sequence). The ends lost 4 bases at V and 6 bases at J; junction bases unmatched: 12. CDR3 sequence reads: CASSPGRDLFGEQYF. The CDR3 nucleotides read TGTGCCAGCAGCCCCGGGAGGGACTTGTTCGGCGAGCAGTACTTC. The full variable domain, completed using reference TRBV5-5 and TRBJ2-7, is DAGVTQSPTHLIKTRGQQVTLRCSPISGHKSVSWYQQVLGQGPQFIFQYYEKEERGRGNFPDRFSARQFPNYSSELNVNALLLGDSALYLCASSPGRDLFGEQYFGPGTRLTVT.

This clone has just one count. This chain connects TRBV19 to TRBJ1-1; TRBD1 agrees at 8 bases. V shed 6 bases, J shed 4 bases, and the junction held 10 bases outside the gene matches. Germline-derived CDR1 and CDR2 are LNHDA and SQIVND (reference sequence). The CDR3 is 15 amino acids. DNA for the CDR3: TGTGCCAGTAGGAGACAGGGGTTAGGCGGCACTGAAGCTTTCTTT. Encoded protein: CASRRQGLGGTEAFF.

This clone was picked up a small number of times. The chain has TRBV4-1 and TRBJ1-6, with a possible D match to TRBD1 (5 bases). Trimming left V 4 bases short and J 7 bases short, with 11 bases between. The CDR3 spans 14 residues. CDR1 is MGHRA and CDR2 is YSYEKL in the germline V gene. Here the CDR3 reads CASSLTGDNSPLHF. The CDR3 region has the DNA TGCGCCAGCAGCCTCACAGGCGACAATTCACCCCTCCACTTT.

This clone has a handful of counts. The rearrangement links TRBV19 to TRBJ2-5; D is perhaps TRBD1 (6 bases). CDR3 size: 15 residues. V shed 5 bases and J shed 0 bases, with 13 bases lying between them. Germline values: CDR1 LNHDA, CDR2 SQIVND (reference sequence). The CDR3 sequence: CASSSRDRYQETQYF. As DNA, the CDR3 is TGTGCCAGTAGTTCCCGTGACAGGTACCAAGAGACCCAGTACTTC.

This clone was seen a handful of times. The rearrangement links TRBV11-1 to TRBJ2-1, with 8 bases fitting TRBD1. This CDR3 region has 15 residues. Trimming cost V 7 bases and J 1 base; bases outside gene matches: 6. CDR1 is SGHAT, CDR2 FQDESV, per germline (reference sequence). CDR3 coding DNA: TGTGCCAGCACTTCAGGGGGCTTATCCTACAATGAGCAGTTCTTC. Translating gives CASTSGGLSYNEQFF.

The chain combines TRBV5-1 with TRBJ2-5, with 8 bases that match TRBD1. The J segment lost 5 bases and the V segment lost 4 bases, leaving 10 bases of the junction unmatched. Per the germline V gene, CDR1 is SGHRS and CDR2 is YFSETQ. The CDR3 loop spans 15 amino acids. The CDR3 loop reads CASSLSTGVGETQYF. The CDR3 DNA follows: TGCGCCAGCAGCCTATCGACAGGGGTGGGGGAGACCCAGTACTTC. The full variable domain, in which reference TRBV5-1 and TRBJ2-5 provide the parts outside the CDR3, is KAGVTQTPRYLIKTRGQQVTLSCSPISGHRSVSWYQQTPGQGLQFLFEYFSETQRNKGNFPGRFSGRQFSNSRSEMNVSTLELGDSALYLCASSLSTGVGETQYFGPGTRLLVL.

The V call is TRBV6-4, the J call TRBJ2-1; 8 bases fit TRBD2. The germline gives CDR1 MRHNA, CDR2 SNTAGT. The trim removed 3 bases at V and 9 bases at J, leaving 10 bases unmatched. This CDR3 contains 15 residues. The CDR3 spells CASSEWASGLGEQFF. For the CDR3, the DNA is TGTGCCAGCAGTGAATGGGCTAGCGGGCTTGGTGAGCAGTTCTTC.

The rearrangement uses TRBV5-1 and TRBJ1-5; 7 bases line up with TRBD1. Trimming took 2 bases from V and 5 from J; bases not matched to a gene: 7. The CDR3 is 15 residues long. Germline V lookup: CDR1 SGHRS, CDR2 YFSETQ. DNA for the CDR3: TGCGCCAGCAGCTTAGGGCAGGGGGGAGATCAGCCCCAGCATTTT. This sequence encodes CASSLGQGGDQPQHF.

The chain combines TRBV28 with TRBJ2-5; TRBD1 matches at 7 bases. Germline V gene lookup returns CDR1 MDHEN and CDR2 SYDVKM. With V trimmed by 7 bases and J by 1 base, 3 bases remained unmatched. The CDR3 contains 13 residues. CDR3: CASTRTGQETQYF. CDR3 DNA sequence: TGTGCCAGCACCAGGACAGGCCAAGAGACCCAGTACTTC. Based on the CDR3 plus reference TRBV28 and TRBJ2-5, the full variable domain is DVKVTQSSRYLVKRTGEKVFLECVQDMDHENMFWYRQDPGLGLRLIYFSYDVKMKEKGDIPEGYSVSREKKERFSLILESASTNQTSMYLCASTRTGQETQYFGPGTRLLVL.

As regards this clone: The same CDR3 also results from other DNA sequences found in this sample. The chain is built from TRBV6-5 and TRBJ1-6, with D uncertain. Germline values: CDR1 MNHEY, CDR2 SVGAGI. This CDR3 is 16 amino acids long. Trimming stripped 2 bases from V and 6 bases from J, with 14 bases between. In nucleotides, the CDR3 is TGTGCCAGCAGTTACGATCTCGGGGTCACTAATTCACCCCTCCACTTT. Its protein is CASSYDLGVTNSPLHF.

The rearrangement links TRBV30 to TRBJ2-1; tentatively, D is TRBD2 (5 bases). CDR1 is GTSNPN, CDR2 SVGIG, per germline (reference sequence). The CDR3 has 15 residues. V lost 4 bases to trimming and J lost 6 bases, with 19 bases between them. This CDR3 is CAWTQRTAPFNEQFF. The CDR3 DNA follows: TGTGCCTGGACCCAGCGGACCGCTCCTTTCAATGAGCAGTTCTTC. Complete variable domain (other parts from reference TRBV30 and TRBJ2-1): SQTIHQWPATLVQPVGSPLSLECTVEGTSNPNLYWYRQAAGRGLQLLFYSVGIGQISSEVPQNLSASRPQDRQFILSSKKLLLSDSGFYLCAWTQRTAPFNEQFFGPGTRLTVL.

The rearrangement uses TRBV18 and TRBJ1-1; unclear D gene. From germline, CDR1 is KGHSH and CDR2 LQKENI. The CDR3 loop spans 16 amino acids. V shed 4 bases and J shed 3 bases, with 18 bases lying between them. The CDR3 loop is CASSLGRWVRDTEAFF. CDR3 nucleotides: TGTGCCAGCTCACTCGGGAGGTGGGTGAGGGACACTGAAGCTTTCTTT.

V is TRBV6-5 and J is TRBJ2-1; no firm D call. CDR3 size: 13 residues. The ends were cut back, 9 bases at V and 4 bases at J, with 13 bases in the middle. From germline, CDR1 is MNHEY and CDR2 SVGAGI. The CDR3 loop reads CASKSSDYNEQFF. The CDR3 bases are TGTGCCAGTAAGTCTTCAGATTACAATGAGCAGTTCTTC.